Below, 21 T cell receptor beta chains from the same sample are listed, as sequenced in a study of naive and memory T cell subsets. An equimolar mix of two oligonucleotides served as the beta constant-region primer for TRBC1 and TRBC2. Via MiXCR, TCRdb re-called the UMI-ligation and nested PCR reads, giving one row per CDR3 protein. The top ten hold 22% of the sample, which has under 40,000 distinct CDR3 sequences, roughly 13% seen once. The sequencing input was effector memory CD4+ T cells from blood. The subset is: effector memory, CD45RA- CD27-. These receptor sequences come from a human donor in good health.

This clonotype appeared a few times. The rearrangement uses TRBV20-1 and TRBJ2-5; D gene ambiguous. Germline CDR1 is DFQATT and CDR2 is SNEGSKA (reference sequence). This CDR3 has 13 amino acids. Between the trimmed V and J ends, which lost 6 bases and 0 bases, there was a span of 11 bases. The CDR3 coding sequence is TGCAGTGCCCAAAGGGAATACCAAGAGACCCAGTACTTC. Translated: CSAQREYQETQYF.

This clonotype was counted at least ten times. The V and J genes are TRBV6-6 and TRBJ2-5; possibly TRBD1 for D (6 bases). Germline V gene data show CDR1 as MNHNY and CDR2 as SVGAGI (reference sequence). The CDR3 is 15 amino acids. V was pared by 2 bases and J by 5 bases, with 15 bases between. The CDR3 bases are TGTGCCAGCAGTTACCCTCCCGGGACATTGGAGACCCAGTACTTC. Its protein product is CASSYPPGTLETQYF.

This clonotype was found a few times. The rearrangement joins TRBV18 to TRBJ1-4; D ambiguous. CDR3 length: 14 amino acids. Between the trimmed V and J ends, which lost 1 base and 4 bases, there was a span of 7 bases. The germline V gene has CDR1 KGHSH and CDR2 LQKENI. The CDR3 spells CASSPRGVNEKLFF. The CDR3 DNA sequence: TGTGCCAGCTCACCACGCGGGGTTAATGAAAAACTGTTTTTT.

This clonotype has more than one count but fewer than ten. The chain couples TRBV2 to TRBJ2-7; 7 nucleotides align to TRBD2. J was trimmed by 3 bases and V by 3 bases; bases with no gene match: 2. The CDR3 extends over 13 amino acids. Germline V CDR1 and CDR2: SNHLY, FYNNEI. CDR3 in amino acids: CASSDREDYEQYF. The CDR3 DNA reads TGTGCCAGCAGTGATCGGGAGGACTACGAGCAGTACTTC.

The rearrangement links TRBV19 to TRBJ2-3; D is possibly TRBD2 (6 bases). CDR3 length: 13 amino acids. The V end was cut by 6 bases, the J end by 6 bases, with 13 bases between. Germline V lookup: CDR1 LNHDA, CDR2 SQIVND (reference sequence). In DNA form, the CDR3 reads TGTGCCAGTAGCGGGAGTTTGGCCGATACGCAGTATTTT. This codes for CASSGSLADTQYF.

In this sample, this clonotype turned up many times. The rearrangement uses TRBV27 and TRBJ1-6, with D unresolved. The CDR3 is 16 amino acids. The germline V gene has CDR1 MNHEY and CDR2 SMNVEV (reference sequence). V lost 1 base and J lost 7, with 14 bases in between. The CDR3 here is CASSLWSSAGNSPLHF. CDR3 DNA: TGTGCCAGCAGTTTATGGTCCTCGGCTGGAAATTCACCCCTCCACTTT.

As to this clonotype: Being one base from a much bigger clone, this may be a read error. The rearrangement uses TRBV6-6 and TRBJ2-3; no reliable D call. V lost 6 bases and J 6 bases, leaving 10 bases between the germline ends. Germline lookup yields CDR1 MNHNY and CDR2 SVGAGI (reference sequence). The CDR3 runs 12 residues. In nucleotides, the CDR3 is TGTGCCAGCAGCCGTGACTGGGATACGCAGTATTTT. It yields the protein CASSRDWDTQYF.

There are many counts of this clonotype. The chain links TRBV7-2 to TRBJ1-5, with D hard to call. CDR3 length equals 14 residues. Germline CDR1 is SGHTA and CDR2 is FQGNSA. Deletions cut 2 bases from V and 4 bases from J, with 9 bases between. The CDR3 is CASSLLGFNQPQHF. The CDR3 DNA sequence: TGTGCCAGCAGCTTACTCGGGTTTAATCAGCCCCAGCATTTT.

The J gene is TRBJ1-6, the V gene TRBV5-6, with D possibly being TRBD1 (5 bases). V was pared by 2 bases and J by 8 bases, with 11 bases between. In germline, CDR1 is SGHDT, CDR2 YYEEEE. The CDR3 has 14 residues. The CDR3 DNA is TGTGCCAGCAGCTTAAAGGGGACTGATTCACCCCTCCACTTT. This encodes CASSLKGTDSPLHF. Full variable domain (remainder filled in from reference TRBV5-6 and TRBJ1-6): DAGVTQSPTHLIKTRGQQVTLRCSPKSGHDTVSWYQQALGQGPQFIFQYYEEEERQRGNFPDRFSGHQFPNYSSELNVNALLLGDSALYLCASSLKGTDSPLHFGNGTRLTVT.

This clonotype was recorded many times. This chain joins TRBV10-3 and TRBJ2-3, with D possibly TRBD1 on 5 matching bases. Trimming took off 4 bases at V and 0 bases at J, with 14 bases between the two ends. The germline V gene has CDR1 ENHRY and CDR2 SYGVKD. The CDR3 sequence is 16 residues long. The CDR3 sequence is CAISVSGPLSTDTQYF. The CDR3 coding sequence is TGTGCCATCAGTGTATCAGGGCCCCTAAGCACAGATACGCAGTATTTT.

The CDR3 bases are TGTGCCAGCAATCTGGGAGCCGGATCCACCATATATTTT. Its translation is CASNLGAGSTIYF. This chain connects TRBV5-6 to TRBJ1-3; no clear D. The V gene's germline CDR1 is SGHDT and CDR2 YYEEEE. V was shortened by 6 bases and J by 9 bases, with 16 bases between the two germline ends. CDR3 length: 13 amino acids.

On this clonotype itself: One base away lies a much larger clone, so this may be a sequencing read error. The chain couples TRBV25-1 to TRBJ2-1; D might be TRBD2 (5 bases). The CDR3 consists of 17 residues. V lost 7 bases, J lost 4 bases, and 23 bases lay in between. Germline V gene sequence: CDR1 MGHDK, CDR2 SYGVNS. The CDR3 loop is CASNAFSGGGLYNEQFF. Written as DNA, the CDR3 is TGTGCCAGCAATGCCTTTTCAGGAGGCGGGCTTTACAATGAGCAGTTCTTC. Full variable domain (missing parts from reference TRBV25-1 and TRBJ2-1): EADIYQTPRYLVIGTGKKITLECSQTMGHDKMYWYQQDPGMELHLIHYSYGVNSTEKGDLSSESTVSRIRTEHFPLTLESARPSHTSQYLCASNAFSGGGLYNEQFFGPGTRLTVL.

The chain is built from TRBV6-1 and TRBJ2-5, with TRBD2 identical over 16 bases. This CDR3 is built from 17 residues. Unmatched junction bases numbered 7, after V lost 7 bases and J lost 2 bases. Per germline, CDR1 MNHNS and CDR2 SASEGT. The CDR3 DNA sequence: TGTGCCAGCACCTCGGGACTAGCGGGAGGGCATCAAGAGACCCAGTACTTC. This sequence encodes CASTSGLAGGHQETQYF.

This clonotype was seen a handful of times. The chain links TRBV4-3 to TRBJ1-2; D gene uncertain. The V and J ends lost 0 bases and 4 bases respectively, with 12 bases between them. This CDR3 is built from 15 residues. CDR1 and CDR2 from the germline V gene are LGHNA and YSLEER. This chain's CDR3 is CASSQEAEPFYGYTF. In nucleotides, the CDR3 is TGCGCCAGCAGCCAAGAGGCCGAGCCGTTCTATGGCTACACCTTC.

This clonotype was found a few times. The chain recombines TRBV15 with TRBJ1-3; unclear D gene. The V and J ends lost 0 bases and 4 bases respectively, with 16 bases between them. The CDR3 is made up of 17 amino acids. Germline assignment: CDR1 LNHNV and CDR2 YYDKDF (reference sequence). The CDR3 here is CATSREGASLDGNTIYF. The CDR3 DNA reads TGTGCCACCAGCAGAGAGGGAGCCTCCCTCGACGGAAACACCATATATTTT. Combining the CDR3 with reference TRBV15 and TRBJ1-3 gives the whole variable domain DAMVIQNPRYQVTQFGKPVTLSCSQTLNHNVMYWYQQKSSQAPKLLFHYYDKDFNNEADTPDNFQSRRPNTSFCFLDIRSPGLGDTAMYLCATSREGASLDGNTIYFGEGSWLTVV.

This rearrangement joins TRBV4-2 to TRBJ2-2, with 10 bases fitting TRBD1. The V gene's germline CDR1 is LGHNA and CDR2 YNFKEQ. V lost 0 bases and J lost 7; bases outside the gene matches: 5. This CDR3 is 16 amino acids long. The CDR3 DNA follows: TGTGCCAGCAGCCAAGATGGGACAGGGGCGGACGGGGAGCTGTTTTTT. This translates into CASSQDGTGADGELFF.

This clonotype has a count of ten or more. V is TRBV7-2 and J is TRBJ2-7; 8 bases are a match to TRBD2. The length of the CDR3 is 14 residues. The V segment lost 5 bases and the J segment 6 bases; nucleotides outside the gene matches: 9. Per germline, CDR1 SGHTA and CDR2 FQGNSA. Here the CDR3 DNA reads TGTGCCAGCAGCGCGGGACTAGGGTTTGGCGAGCAGTACTTC. Translation: CASSAGLGFGEQYF.

This clonotype was picked up many times. The rearrangement links TRBV12-3 or TRBV12-4 to TRBJ2-3, with TRBD2 identical over 11 bases. This CDR3 spans 15 amino acids. Germline trimming cut 6 bases from V and 3 bases from J; bases unmatched to any gene: 5. The CDR3 spells CASSPLAGGTDTQYF. Here the CDR3 DNA reads TGTGCCAGCAGCCCGCTAGCGGGAGGTACAGATACGCAGTATTTT.

This clonotype was counted many times. The rearrangement links TRBV12-5 to TRBJ2-7; perhaps TRBD1 as D (9 bases). The ends were cut back, 6 bases at V and 2 bases at J, with 26 bases in the middle. The CDR3 covers 18 residues. CDR1 and CDR2 (germline): LGHNT, FRNRAP. The CDR3 DNA reads as TGTGCTAGTGGCCAACAGGGGGCTAGGAGCGGGAGCCCCTACGAGCAGTACTTC. Its translation: CASGQQGARSGSPYEQYF.

This clonotype counts as medium-sized. The rearrangement uses TRBV5-5 and TRBJ2-1; 9 bases are shared with TRBD2. In germline, CDR1 is SGHKS, CDR2 YYEKEE (reference sequence). This CDR3 region has 14 residues. J lost 10 bases, V lost 3 bases, and 8 bases had no gene match. The CDR3 nucleotides read TGTGCCAGCAGCTCTTTAGCGGGGGCAGGAGAGCAGTTCTTC. It codes for CASSSLAGAGEQFF.

The sample holds many counts of this clonotype. The rearrangement uses TRBV3-1 and TRBJ2-3, with TRBD2 as a possible D gene (5 bases). Per the germline V gene, CDR1 is LGHDT and CDR2 is YNNKEL (reference sequence). The CDR3 loop spans 16 amino acids. V lost 0 bases and J 2 bases, leaving 12 bases between the germline ends. The CDR3 protein is CASSQDSYGDTDTQYF. The CDR3 DNA sequence: TGTGCCAGCAGCCAAGATTCGTACGGGGACACAGATACGCAGTATTTT.